This T cell receptor beta chain came from a study of metastatic and nonmetastatic thyroid tumors. About the research overall: Comparative analysis of repertoires was undertaken across blood and tumor or nodule tissue obtained from malignant and benign thyroid patients. Regarding the study as a whole: Patients with malignant thyroid tumors reportedly had significantly higher TCR beta diversity than those with benign nodules, in blood and tumor.

Per the study methods: Across clinicopathological groups, CDR3 differences served as the basis for building a distant-metastasis classifier for papillary thyroid cancer. MiXCR reprocessed the PCR reads for TCRdb. The V and J calls reflect TCRdb's pipeline rather than the authors' work. The sample comprises about 20,000 clones, 15% to 17% of which are singletons, and about 20% rests with the top ten. This clone occurred many times. The target antigen is unknown. The CDR3 runs to 14 residues. Trimming took 2 bases from V and 7 from J, leaving 15 bases between them. The V gene's germline CDR1 is DFQATT and CDR2 SNEGSKA (reference sequence). The entire patient cohort was treatment-naive prior to thyroid surgery.

Sequencing was done on a sample of blood. The V gene is TRBV20-1, the J gene TRBJ2-1; either TRBD1 or TRBD2 may fit D (5 bases each). The origin of this receptor is a female donor with papillary thyroid cancer or a benign thyroid nodule (not recorded which). Some clones in this sample may be carry-over from other donors' samples. The CDR3 loop is CSARSWDLLNEQFF. The CDR3 region has the DNA TGCAGTGCTAGATCCTGGGACCTCCTTAATGAGCAGTTCTTC.